These T cell receptor beta chains were read from a single sample in a study of siplizumab effects on memory and regulatory T cells. TCRdb's table, derived via immunoSEQ multiplex PCR, lists solely in-frame clones and lacks some. Of some 110,000 clones in the sample, 93% are singletons; the top ten hold roughly 0.64%. Source material: Tregs sorted from blood. The source is a human donor in good health. Each CDR3 is given without its conserved first and last residue.

CDR3 protein,V gene,J gene
ASKRDYTEAF,TRBV19,TRBJ1-1
ASTPKPNEQF,TRBV25-1,TRBJ2-1
ASSVAAWADTQY,TRBV9,TRBJ2-3
ASAQGSVRAKNIQY,TRBV6-6,TRBJ2-4
SGHGGASDTQY,TRBV29-1,TRBJ2-3
ASSQADGPLNEQY,TRBV4-3,TRBJ2-7
ASRLSLPGQGLTNYGYT,TRBV19,TRBJ1-2
ASSYSRVSHYEQY,TRBV6-5,TRBJ2-7
ASTNRDKGPF,TRBV6-6,TRBJ1-1
ASSPCPTANTEAF,TRBV21-1,TRBJ1-1
ASSRTSGIYNEQF,TRBV6-5,TRBJ2-1
AWSGKGGSNQPQH,TRBV30,TRBJ1-5
ASSSPPGRTYNEQF,TRBV11-3,TRBJ2-1
ASSKQGGAGELF,TRBV5-6,TRBJ2-2
AISAWGSGNTIY,TRBV10-3,TRBJ1-3
ASSPFTDQETQY,TRBV18,TRBJ2-5
ASRTTETNEKLF,TRBV19,TRBJ1-4
SVEWLAGGFEQF,TRBV29-1,TRBJ2-1